This TCR beta chain was sequenced in a study of shared clonotypes between healthy human individuals. From germline, CDR1 is KGHSH and CDR2 LQKENI. The V and J ends lost 5 bases and 8 bases respectively, with 12 bases between them. This CDR3 comprises 13 residues. Sequencing was performed with immunoSEQ multiplex PCR; in TCRdb, only in-frame clones are kept and a portion is missing. The sample consists of 2 million to 2.5 million clones, approximately 90% of them appearing once. The clonotype originates from a man aged 18 to 29 in good health. Some clones in this sample may be carry-over from other donors' samples. Material for sequencing was naive CD4+ T cells from PBMCs. Subset given: CD45RA+ positively selected. The chain employs TRBV18 and TRBJ1-4, with D tentatively TRBD1 (6 bases). CDR3: CASSSGAGEKLFF. The CDR3 coding sequence is TGTGCCAGCTCATCAGGGGCTGGGGAAAAACTGTTTTTT.